One sample yielded the 18 T cell receptor beta chains listed below, sequenced in a study of T cell repertoires in cytomegalovirus infection. TCRdb reprocessed the reads with MiXCR, giving one entry per CDR3 protein. Of some 680,000 distinct CDR3 sequences in the sample, less than 40% were seen once. The specimen was PBMCs. The receptors here all came from a human donor in good health (CMV status not recorded). Some clones in this sample may be carry-over from other donors' samples.

This clonotype showed up just a few times. J is TRBJ1-1 and V is TRBV12-3 or TRBV12-4; D gene uncertain. The ends were cut back, 6 bases at V and 2 bases at J, with 13 bases in the middle. The CDR3 extends over 14 amino acids. The CDR3 region has the DNA TGTGCCAGCAGGAAAGGTGGAACAAACACTGAAGCTTTCTTT. Translating it yields CASRKGGTNTEAFF.

This clonotype came up many times. The chain carries TRBV7-2 and TRBJ1-1; tentatively, D is TRBD1 (5 bases). CDR3 size: 16 residues. The germline V gene encodes CDR1 SGHTA and CDR2 FQGNSA. Trimming pared 3 bases from V and 0 bases from J, leaving 14 bases between. The CDR3 DNA reads as TGTGCCAGCAGCTTCCCCCAGGCGGGGGTGAACACTGAAGCTTTCTTT. It translates to CASSFPQAGVNTEAFF.

The rearrangement links TRBV7-8 to TRBJ2-2; 11 bases align to TRBD2. The trim removed 4 bases at V and 7 bases at J, leaving 8 bases unmatched. The length of the CDR3 is 16 residues. Germline CDR1 SGHVS, CDR2 FQNEAQ. CDR3 sequence (DNA): TGTGCCAGCAGCTCCATTAGCGGGAGGGCCCACGGGGAGCTGTTTTTT. It specifies CASSSISGRAHGELFF.

In DNA, the CDR3 is TGTGCCAGCAGTTACTCTGGGGGATCACATGAGCAGTTCTTC. Its protein is CASSYSGGSHEQFF. The chain has TRBV6-5 and TRBJ2-1, with D tentatively TRBD1 or TRBD2 (5 bases each). V lost 0 bases, J lost 8 bases, and 11 bases lay in between. Germline CDR1 is MNHEY and CDR2 is SVGAGI. This CDR3 has 14 amino acids.

Points on this clonotype: Being one base from a much bigger clone, this may be a read error. The rearrangement links TRBV7-2 to TRBJ1-2; TRBD1 matches at 8 bases. The CDR3 spans 16 residues. Germline V gene data show CDR1 as SGHTA and CDR2 as FQGNSA. In nucleotides, the CDR3 is TGTGCCCGCAGCTCTGCTTTTCGGACAGGGATATATGGCTACACCTTC. Its protein is CARSSAFRTGIYGYTF.

This clonotype was detected a few times. The chain is built from TRBV19 and TRBJ1-4, with a possible D match to TRBD1 (5 bases). The CDR3 is 14 amino acids. Germline loops: CDR1 LNHDA, CDR2 SQIVND (reference sequence). The ends were cut back, 3 bases at V and 7 bases at J, with 12 bases in the middle. CDR3 loop: CASSMPTDTEKLFF. DNA for the CDR3: TGTGCCAGTAGTATGCCCACGGACACTGAAAAACTGTTTTTT. The whole variable domain, filled in from reference TRBV19 and TRBJ1-4, reads DGGITQSPKYLFRKEGQNVTLSCEQNLNHDAMYWYRQDPGQGLRLIYYSQIVNDFQKGDIAEGYSVSREKKESFPLTVTSAQKNPTAFYLCASSMPTDTEKLFFGSGTQLSVL.

This clonotype was detected only once. The rearrangement joins TRBV19 to TRBJ2-7; unclear D gene. The CDR3 covers 16 residues. The V gene lost 6 bases and the J gene lost 4 bases, with 22 bases spanning the gap. Germline CDR1 is LNHDA and CDR2 is SQIVND (reference sequence). The CDR3: CASSLIAKPDRYEQYF. Written as DNA, the CDR3 is TGTGCCAGTAGCCTAATAGCAAAGCCAGACCGTTACGAGCAGTACTTC.

Details on this clonotype: Mismatch with germline at one junction end may stem from a read error. This chain connects TRBV7-7 to TRBJ2-2; 9 bases line up with TRBD2. There are 17 residues in the CDR3. Germline assignment: CDR1 SSHAT and CDR2 FNYEAQ (reference sequence). CDR3 residues: CASSVSGLASNTGELFF. In nucleotides, the CDR3 is TGTGCTAGCAGCGTATCGGGACTAGCAAGTAACACCGGGGAGCTGTTTTTT.

This clonotype was seen a few times. The V gene is TRBV7-9, the J gene TRBJ2-7, with D possibly being TRBD2 (6 bases). The germline gives CDR1 SEHNR, CDR2 FQNEAQ (reference sequence). CDR3 length: 14 amino acids. V lost 5 bases and J lost 3, with 14 bases in between. CDR3 residues: CASSGQPGVYEQYF. The CDR3 DNA sequence: TGTGCCAGCAGCGGACAACCGGGGGTCTACGAGCAGTACTTC.

The rearrangement links TRBV27 to TRBJ2-3, with no clear D. The germline V gene encodes CDR1 MNHEY and CDR2 SMNVEV (reference sequence). Trimming took 6 bases from V and 2 from J, leaving 12 bases between them. The CDR3 totals 14 residues. This CDR3 is CASSSLGITDTQYF. Written as DNA, the CDR3 is TGTGCCAGCAGCTCGCTCGGCATCACAGATACGCAGTATTTT.

V and J are TRBV20-1 and TRBJ2-5; D is perhaps TRBD2 (7 bases). The CDR3 length is 13 residues. The V gene's germline CDR1 is DFQATT and CDR2 SNEGSKA (reference sequence). The V end was cut by 5 bases, the J end by 5 bases, with 15 bases between. The CDR3: CSAPPGGAETQYF. The DNA of the CDR3 is TGCAGTGCTCCCCCTGGGGGGGCGGAGACCCAGTACTTC.

The rearrangement links TRBV27 to TRBJ2-1, with 9 bases that match TRBD2. Germline V lookup: CDR1 MNHEY, CDR2 SMNVEV (reference sequence). The CDR3 has 15 amino acids. Unmatched junction bases numbered 8, after V lost 3 bases and J lost 8 bases. The CDR3 bases are TGTGCCAGCAGTTTGGGAGCGGGAGGTTTGGATGAGCAGTTCTTC. It yields the protein CASSLGAGGLDEQFF.

This clonotype turned up a few times. The rearrangement uses TRBV12-3 or TRBV12-4 and TRBJ2-5, with D possibly called TRBD1 or TRBD2 (5 bases each). The V end lost 3 bases, the J end lost 5 bases, and 16 bases lay between the germline ends. This CDR3 comprises 15 residues. As DNA, the CDR3 is TGTGCCAGCAGTTTTCACGGGGCTGGGTCGGAGACCCAGTACTTC. It encodes CASSFHGAGSETQYF.

This clonotype was detected ten times or more. The chain uses TRBV6-1 and TRBJ1-5, with D possibly being TRBD1 (6 bases). V lost 6 bases, J lost 7 bases, and 13 bases lay in between. CDR3 size: 13 residues. CDR1 and CDR2 (germline): MNHNS, SASEGT. CDR3 residues: CASSPTGLQPQHF. The CDR3, as DNA: TGTGCCAGCAGCCCGACAGGCTTGCAGCCCCAGCATTTT.

This clonotype has just a few counts. The J gene is TRBJ1-5, the V gene TRBV6-6; maybe TRBD1 (6 bases). The CDR3 has 16 amino acids. In germline, CDR1 is MNHNY, CDR2 SVGAGI (reference sequence). V gave up 5 bases and J gave up 0 bases, with 14 bases separating them. CDR3 coding DNA: TGTGCCAGCAGTGTACTGGGGGCCCTTAGCAATCAGCCCCAGCATTTT. Its translation: CASSVLGALSNQPQHF.

There are a few counts of this clonotype. The chain carries TRBV7-2 and TRBJ1-5; the match to TRBD1 covers 12 bases. The germline V gene has CDR1 SGHTA and CDR2 FQGNSA. V lost 4 bases and J lost 7; bases outside the gene matches: 5. The CDR3 runs to 15 residues. The CDR3 sequence is CASSSGQGAEQPQHF. The CDR3 bases are TGTGCCAGCAGCTCGGGACAGGGGGCAGAGCAGCCCCAGCATTTT.

The J gene is TRBJ2-1, the V gene TRBV15; no clear D gene. Per germline, CDR1 LNHNV and CDR2 YYDKDF (reference sequence). The CDR3 runs to 16 residues. Trimming removed 4 bases from V and 4 bases from J, with 17 bases in between. The CDR3: CATSTHRRQAYNEQFF. CDR3 nucleotides: TGTGCCACCAGCACACACCGCCGGCAGGCATACAATGAGCAGTTCTTC.

The V call is TRBV20-1, the J call TRBJ1-5; D not resolved. The germline V gene encodes CDR1 DFQATT and CDR2 SNEGSKA (reference sequence). V was trimmed by 3 bases and J by 0 bases, leaving 12 bases between them. This CDR3 is built from 15 residues. CDR3 DNA: TGCAGTGCTAGCCCCCCTCTCAGTAGCAATCAGCCCCAGCATTTT. Residues: CSASPPLSSNQPQHF.